The rows below give T cell receptor beta chains drawn from one sample of a study of human T cells and chemical hapten exposure. Each CDR3 protein gets one entry after TCRdb re-called the RACE reads with MiXCR. Among fewer than 500,000 distinct CDR3 sequences listed, around 4.8% were seen once. The sequencing used whole blood, collected in connection with sensitization to the hapten diphenylcyclopropenone (DPC). Receptor source: a woman aged 45-65 years with alopecia areata. Some clones in this sample may be carry-over from other donors' samples. Both conserved end residues are part of each CDR3. A D gene is named only where the DNA matches it firmly. Some rows have no size entry. The others give once, few or many, or a class for an expanded clone.

j_call,d_call,clone_size,v_call,cdr3_aa,cdr3_nt
TRBJ1-1,-,many,TRBV12-3/TRBV12-4,CASSLPGQNTEAFF,TGTGCCAGCAGCCTTCCGGGACAGAACACTGAAGCTTTCTTT
TRBJ2-1,TRBD2,many,TRBV2,CASSEARGNEQFF,TGTGCCAGCAGTGAAGCGCGGGGGAATGAGCAGTTCTTC
TRBJ2-7,-,many,TRBV3-1,CASSQGTLPTYEQYF,TGTGCCAGCAGCCAGGGGACTCTCCCTACCTACGAGCAGTACTTC
TRBJ1-1,-,few,TRBV7-2,CASSLVTFVGSFAEAFF,TGTGCCAGCAGCTTAGTAACTTTTGTGGGGAGTTTCGCTGAAGCTTTCTTT
TRBJ2-5,-,-,TRBV12-3/TRBV12-4,CASQGETQYF,TGTGCCAGCCAAGGAGAGACCCAGTACTTC
TRBJ2-1,-,many,TRBV7-2,CASSRSMDEQFF,TGTGCCAGCAGCCGCTCCATGGATGAGCAGTTCTTC
TRBJ2-7,TRBD1,few,TRBV6-5,CASSQGTGKSGEQYF,TGTGCCAGCAGTCAAGGGACAGGGAAGTCGGGCGAGCAGTACTTC
TRBJ1-2,-,-,TRBV7-2,CASSPRPTDNYGYTF,TGTGCCAGCAGCCCTAGGCCGACGGATAACTATGGCTACACCTTC
TRBJ2-7,TRBD2,many,TRBV10-3,CAISESVVAGAYEQYF,TGTGCCATCAGTGAGTCGGTGGTAGCGGGAGCATACGAGCAGTACTTC
TRBJ2-3,TRBD2,-,TRBV20-1,CSALAGVTDTQYF,TGCAGTGCTCTAGCGGGAGTCACAGATACGCAGTATTTT
TRBJ1-6,-,many,TRBV7-2,CASSLGRAPNSPLHF,TGTGCCAGCAGCTTAGGGCGGGCCCCAAATTCACCCCTCCACTTT
TRBJ2-4,-,-,TRBV6-2/TRBV6-3,CASRTGKNIQYF,TGTGCCAGCAGGACGGGGAAAAACATTCAGTACTTC
TRBJ2-3,TRBD1,many,TRBV7-2,CASWDSDTDTQYF,TGTGCCAGCTGGGACAGCGACACAGATACGCAGTATTTT
TRBJ2-2,-,few,TRBV3-1,CASSPDSESGELFF,TGTGCCAGCAGCCCTGACAGTGAGTCGGGGGAGCTGTTTTTT
TRBJ2-7,-,few,TRBV7-2,CASRSGWQGEQYF,TGTGCCAGCAGGTCCGGATGGCAGGGCGAGCAGTACTTC
TRBJ2-7,-,many,TRBV9,CASSPEIGSYEQYF,TGTGCCAGCAGCCCGGAGATCGGGTCCTACGAGCAGTACTTC
TRBJ2-7,-,few,TRBV21-1,CASSNQGQYF,TGTGCCAGCAGCAACCAGGGGCAGTACTTC
TRBJ1-2,-,-,TRBV2,CASGGMNYGYTF,TGTGCCAGCGGGGGTATGAACTATGGCTACACCTTC
TRBJ1-1,-,many,TRBV7-2,CASSPMDRGHYTEAFF,TGTGCCAGCAGCCCTATGGACCGCGGACACTACACTGAAGCTTTCTTT
TRBJ1-5,-,many,TRBV7-9,CASGRGQPQHF,TGTGCCAGCGGCAGGGGTCAGCCCCAGCATTTT
TRBJ1-4,-,many,TRBV27,CASSLSRGGEKLFF,TGTGCCAGCAGTTTATCGAGGGGAGGTGAAAAACTGTTTTTT
TRBJ1-2,-,many,TRBV3-1,CASSLKSIQANYGYTF,TGTGCCAGCAGCCTCAAGTCGATACAGGCAAACTATGGCTACACCTTC
TRBJ2-7,-,few,TRBV7-9,CASSLGGDYEQYF,TGTGCCAGCAGCTTAGGTGGAGATTACGAGCAGTACTTC
TRBJ2-1,-,many,TRBV20-1,CSGQMAEGGNEQFF,TGCAGTGGGCAGATGGCGGAGGGTGGCAATGAGCAGTTCTTC
TRBJ2-7,TRBD2,many,TRBV6-2/TRBV6-3,CASSSTSGSSYEQYF,TGTGCCAGCAGTTCCACTAGCGGAAGCTCCTACGAGCAGTACTTC
TRBJ2-7,-,few,TRBV6-2/TRBV6-3,CASSSGSPARWEQYF,TGTGCCAGCAGCTCCGGGTCCCCAGCTCGCTGGGAGCAGTACTTC
TRBJ1-3,TRBD1,many,TRBV6-6,CASSSGQPSSGNTIYF,TGTGCCAGCAGTTCGGGACAGCCTAGCTCTGGAAACACCATATATTTT
TRBJ2-7,-,-,TRBV20-1,CSASGKSSYEQYF,TGCAGTGCTAGCGGCAAATCCTCCTACGAGCAGTACTTC
TRBJ1-1,-,many,TRBV5-1,CASSFIVGAEAFF,TGCGCCAGCAGCTTTATCGTCGGGGCGGAAGCTTTCTTT
TRBJ2-1,-,many,TRBV9,CASSVGSGQYNEQFF,TGTGCCAGCAGCGTAGGGAGCGGGCAATACAATGAGCAGTTCTTC
TRBJ2-5,-,few,TRBV28,CASSLKGRTQYF,TGTGCCAGCAGTTTAAAGGGGAGGACCCAGTACTTC
TRBJ2-7,-,-,TRBV5-4,CASSSQQGTEQYF,TGTGCCAGCAGCTCTCAACAGGGAACCGAGCAGTACTTC
TRBJ2-1,TRBD2,many,TRBV12-3/TRBV12-4,CASRPRAGPHEQFF,TGTGCCAGCAGACCCCGAGCGGGGCCGCATGAGCAGTTCTTC
TRBJ2-3,TRBD1,many,TRBV5-5,CASSLGAAGGHTDTQYF,TGTGCCAGCAGCTTGGGGGCGGCAGGGGGCCACACAGATACGCAGTATTTT
TRBJ2-2,TRBD1,-,TRBV30,CAWTGDRLNTGELFF,TGTGCCTGGACTGGGGACAGATTGAACACCGGGGAGCTGTTTTTT
TRBJ2-7,-,-,TRBV6-5,CASSPHPDNGRYF,TGTGCCAGCAGTCCCCACCCGGACAACGGCAGGTACTTC